Listed below are T cell receptor beta chains from one sample, sequenced in a study of identical twins. TCRdb reprocessed the 5' RACE reads with MiXCR, giving one entry per CDR3 protein. The profile covers over 600,000 distinct CDR3 sequences, with 21% appearing a single time and roughly 4.3% taken by the ten largest. This sample was also put to use in a study of T cells expressing NK-cell markers.

Specimen: PBMCs. These receptor sequences come from a woman between 18 and 29 years old in good health. Both conserved end residues are part of each CDR3. The D gene is left open where the match is weak. For some rows the clone size is stated as once, few or many, or as a class when expanded; others skip it.

-	TRBV10-3	-	TRBJ1-5	TGTGCCATCTGGGAGGGGCCTTATAGCAATCAGCCCCAGCATTTT	CAIWEGPYSNQPQHF
many	TRBV5-1	-	TRBJ1-1	TGCGCCAGCCGCCCCGACAGGTCGAACACTGAAGCTTTCTTT	CASRPDRSNTEAFF
-	TRBV20-1	-	TRBJ2-5	TGCAGTGCCGGAGAGAGTGAGACCCAGTACTTC	CSAGESETQYF
few	TRBV10-3	-	TRBJ2-7	TGTGCCATCGAACAGATCCCCCTAACCTACGAGCAGTACTTC	CAIEQIPLTYEQYF
-	TRBV6-5	TRBD2	TRBJ2-7	TGTGCCAGCAGTTACTCTCTGGGCGGGGGGCCCTCCTACGAGCAGTACTTC	CASSYSLGGGPSYEQYF
-	TRBV20-1	TRBD2	TRBJ2-1	TGCAGTGCCCTGAAGCGGGGGGTTCCCTACAATGAGCAGTTCTTC	CSALKRGVPYNEQFF
few	TRBV12-3/TRBV12-4	TRBD2	TRBJ2-3	TGTGCCAGCAGACCGCGACTAGCGGGAAACGGATGGGATACGCAGTATTTT	CASRPRLAGNGWDTQYF
few	TRBV20-1	-	TRBJ2-7	TGCAGTGCTTCTAGACAGAGTAACGAGCAGTACTTC	CSASRQSNEQYF
-	TRBV18	-	TRBJ1-2	TGTGCCAGCTCATCCCGACGGACCGTCCCTATGGGCTACACCTTC	CASSSRRTVPMGYTF
few	TRBV18	TRBD1	TRBJ2-1	TGTGCCAGCTCACCGGACAGGGGGCAGTGGGGTGAGCAGTTCTTC	CASSPDRGQWGEQFF
-	TRBV6-5	TRBD2	TRBJ2-2	TGTGCCAGCAGTTGGTCGCTAGCGGGTAATACCGGGGAGCTGTTTTTT	CASSWSLAGNTGELFF
-	TRBV12-5	TRBD1	TRBJ2-7	TGTGCTAGTGGTTTGGGGGCCGGACAGGTCCCCTACGAGCAGTACTTC	CASGLGAGQVPYEQYF
few	TRBV5-1	TRBD1	TRBJ1-1	TGCGCCAGCAGCTTGGCCGGGACAGCATTTGAAGCTTTCTTT	CASSLAGTAFEAFF
-	TRBV5-4	-	TRBJ1-4	TGTGCCAGCAGCCCCGGGCATCATGAAAAACTGTTTTTT	CASSPGHHEKLFF
-	TRBV18	-	TRBJ2-7	TGTGCCAGCTCACCAGCAGCCGATTACGAGCAGTACTTC	CASSPAADYEQYF
few	TRBV29-1	-	TRBJ2-1	TGCAGCGTTGTCTGGGACCTCGCCACCCCGAGCTCCTACAATGAGCAGTTCTTC	CSVVWDLATPSSYNEQFF
-	TRBV3-1	-	TRBJ2-7	TGTGCCAGCAGCCAGTTGACGGTATACGAGCAGTACTTC	CASSQLTVYEQYF
few	TRBV20-1	-	TRBJ1-2	TGCAGTGCTAGGGGCGGCCTTGGGGACTATGGCTACACCTTC	CSARGGLGDYGYTF
few	TRBV10-1	-	TRBJ1-1	TGCGCCAGCAGTGATCGCCAGGGAGGGAGAACTGAAGCTTTCTTT	CASSDRQGGRTEAFF
many	TRBV20-1	-	TRBJ2-1	TGCAGTGCTATCAACTACAATGAGCAGTTCTTC	CSAINYNEQFF
few	TRBV4-2	-	TRBJ2-5	TGTGCCAGCAGCCACCTACCTAAGGAGTCGGCGGGCCAAGAGACCCAGTACTTC	CASSHLPKESAGQETQYF
-	TRBV5-1	-	TRBJ2-7	TGCGCCAGCAGCTTGACCCGAGGGCTCTACGAGCAGTACTTC	CASSLTRGLYEQYF
many	TRBV20-1	TRBD2	TRBJ2-3	TGCAGTGCTACTAGCGGGAGCCCAGATACGCAGTATTTT	CSATSGSPDTQYF
-	TRBV7-2	-	TRBJ2-7	TGTGCCAGCAGCCTAGGGGGGCAGAATTACGAGCAGTACTTC	CASSLGGQNYEQYF
few	TRBV4-3	TRBD1	TRBJ2-1	TGCGCCAGCAGCCTCGCCACCGGGACAGATAATTACAATGAGCAGTTCTTC	CASSLATGTDNYNEQFF
few	TRBV6-1	TRBD1	TRBJ2-1	TGTGCCATAGCCCTGGGACAGGCCAATGAGCAGTTCTTC	CAIALGQANEQFF
-	TRBV6-5	-	TRBJ2-2	TGTGCCAGCAGTTACTTGGCCAGGGGGGGAGGAACGAACACCGGGGAGCTGTTTTTT	CASSYLARGGGTNTGELFF
-	TRBV27	TRBD2	TRBJ2-7	TGTGCCAGCAGTTCCCGAGGTAGCGGGGATCGGGAGCAGTACTTC	CASSSRGSGDREQYF
-	TRBV20-1	-	TRBJ1-4	TGCAGTGCCACATCCCCCCTAATAGCAACTAATGAAAAACTGTTTTTT	CSATSPLIATNEKLFF
-	TRBV29-1	-	TRBJ2-1	TGCAGCGTTGTAAAAACTACCTTTTCCCGCTCCTACAATGAGCAGTTCTTC	CSVVKTTFSRSYNEQFF
few	TRBV7-9	-	TRBJ2-1	TGTGCCAGCTCCAAAAAGAACTACAATGAGCAGTTCTTC	CASSKKNYNEQFF
-	TRBV7-2	-	TRBJ1-1	TGTGCCAGCAGTCAGAAGACGGTCACTGAAGCTTTCTTT	CASSQKTVTEAFF
few	TRBV10-3	-	TRBJ1-2	TGTGCCATCAGTGAGTCGACAGTTCACTATGGCTACACCTTC	CAISESTVHYGYTF
-	TRBV20-1	TRBD2	TRBJ2-1	TGCAGTGCTCAGCTAGCGGCGGGGTACAATGAGCAGTTCTTC	CSAQLAAGYNEQFF
-	TRBV5-1	-	TRBJ2-5	TGCGCCAGCTTTGACCGCCCGGTGACCCAAGAGACCCAGTACTTC	CASFDRPVTQETQYF
few	TRBV20-1	-	TRBJ2-4	TGCAGTGCCCCCAGCAGCGCGATTGACGCCAAAAACATTCAGTACTTC	CSAPSSAIDAKNIQYF